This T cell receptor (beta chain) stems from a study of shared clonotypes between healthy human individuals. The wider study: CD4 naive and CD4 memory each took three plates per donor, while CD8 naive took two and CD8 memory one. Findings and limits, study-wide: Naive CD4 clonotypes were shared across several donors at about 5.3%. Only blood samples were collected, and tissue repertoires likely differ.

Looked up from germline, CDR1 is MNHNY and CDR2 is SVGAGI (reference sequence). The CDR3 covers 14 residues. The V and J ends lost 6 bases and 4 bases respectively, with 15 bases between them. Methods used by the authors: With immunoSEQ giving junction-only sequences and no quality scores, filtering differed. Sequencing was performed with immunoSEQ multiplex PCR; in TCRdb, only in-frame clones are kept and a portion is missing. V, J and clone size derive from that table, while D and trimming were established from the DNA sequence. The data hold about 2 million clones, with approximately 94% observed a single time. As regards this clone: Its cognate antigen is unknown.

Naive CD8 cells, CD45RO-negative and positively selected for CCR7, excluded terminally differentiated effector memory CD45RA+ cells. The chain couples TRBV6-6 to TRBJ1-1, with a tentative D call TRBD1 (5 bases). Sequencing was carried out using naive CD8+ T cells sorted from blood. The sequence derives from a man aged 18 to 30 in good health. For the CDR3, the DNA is TGTGCCAGCAGGCCCCGTTTCGGGGGCACTGAAGCTTTCTTT. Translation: CASRPRFGGTEAFF.